These 18 T cell receptor beta chains were sequenced from one sample in a study of chemoradiotherapy in HPV16-positive cancers. TCRdb keeps only in-frame clones here, not all; method: immunoSEQ multiplex PCR. Found here are 5,500 to 8,000 clones, around 90% of them singletons; the top ten hold 3.5% to 4.5%. This material was collected from a patient who underwent chemoradiotherapy. These receptors all stem from a human donor with HPV-associated anogenital cancer.

This clone was seen just once. The chain combines TRBV5-5 with TRBJ1-5; no firm D call. The CDR3 is 13 residues long. CDR1 is SGHKS and CDR2 is YYEKEE in the germline V gene (reference sequence). The V gene lost 0 bases and the J gene lost 3 bases, with 4 bases spanning the gap. CDR3 amino acids: CASSLEINQPQHF. The CDR3, as DNA: TGTGCCAGCAGCTTGGAAATCAATCAGCCCCAGCATTTT.

The chain links TRBV19 to TRBJ2-1; no clear D gene. The V gene lost 4 bases and the J gene lost 0 bases, with 4 bases spanning the gap. The length of the CDR3 is 13 residues. In germline, CDR1 is LNHDA, CDR2 SQIVND (reference sequence). CDR3 bases: TGTGCCAGTAGTACGAGCTCCTACAATGAGCAGTTCTTC. Protein sequence: CASSTSSYNEQFF.

This chain joins TRBV30 and TRBJ2-1; D gene unclear. Germline V gives CDR1 GTSNPN, CDR2 SVGIG (reference sequence). Trimming left V 1 base short and J 0 bases short, with 7 bases between. CDR3 size: 14 residues. This CDR3 is CAWSGGYSYNEQFF. For the CDR3, the DNA is TGTGCCTGGAGTGGGGGATACTCCTACAATGAGCAGTTCTTC.

This chain links TRBV2 with TRBJ2-1; D is unclear. This CDR3 has 15 amino acids. Germline V gene lookup returns CDR1 SNHLY and CDR2 FYNNEI. V was clipped by 6 bases and J by 0 bases, with 12 bases between them. The CDR3 coding sequence is TGTGCCAGCAGAGTATCCGGACCCTCCTACAATGAGCAGTTCTTC. Translating it yields CASRVSGPSYNEQFF.

V gene TRBV9 combines with J gene TRBJ2-7; 11 nucleotides line up with TRBD1. The trim removed 2 bases at V and 4 bases at J, leaving 5 bases unmatched. The CDR3 has 15 amino acids. Germline CDR1 is SGDLS and CDR2 is YYNGEE. The CDR3 DNA follows: TGTGCCAGCAGCGTCGCCGGGACAGGGGGATACGAGCAGTACTTC. Protein product: CASSVAGTGGYEQYF.

V and J are TRBV5-1 and TRBJ2-3, with D hard to call. V was shortened by 1 base and J by 6 bases, with 12 bases between the two germline ends. Germline CDR1 reads SGHRS; CDR2 reads YFSETQ. The length of the CDR3 is 14 residues. The CDR3 here is CASSLLLGGDTQYF. DNA for the CDR3: TGCGCCAGCAGCTTGCTACTGGGTGGGGATACGCAGTATTTT.

The V call is TRBV5-6, the J call TRBJ1-5; the D is unclear. Trimming pared 0 bases from V and 9 bases from J, leaving 13 bases between. This CDR3 spans 14 amino acids. Germline CDR1 is SGHDT and CDR2 is YYEEEE. This CDR3 is CASSLATAGMPQHF. As DNA, the CDR3 is TGTGCCAGCAGCTTGGCCACCGCCGGGATGCCCCAGCATTTT.

On this clone: Other DNA sequences of this sample code for an identical CDR3. The V and J genes are TRBV7-9 and TRBJ2-3; 9 positions agree with TRBD1. V shed 6 bases, J shed 0 bases, and the junction held 10 bases outside the gene matches. The CDR3 loop spans 17 amino acids. Germline loops: CDR1 SEHNR, CDR2 FQNEAQ (reference sequence). CDR3 sequence: CASRLNPGQGSTDTQYF. The CDR3 region has the DNA TGTGCCAGCAGGCTAAATCCGGGACAGGGCAGCACAGATACGCAGTATTTT.

The J gene is TRBJ1-4, the V gene TRBV5-4; TRBD1 is a possible D gene (6 bases). Trimming cost V 4 bases and J 4 bases, with 17 bases left between them. The CDR3 is 16 residues long. From germline, CDR1 is SGHNT and CDR2 YYREEE (reference sequence). CDR3 sequence (DNA): TGTGCCAGCAGCCGGGGGCCGGGAGAGGTTAATGAAAAACTGTTTTTT. As protein: CASSRGPGEVNEKLFF.

This clone was counted only a few times. This rearrangement joins TRBV9 to TRBJ1-6; TRBD1 is a possible D gene (5 bases). Per the germline V gene, CDR1 is SGDLS and CDR2 is YYNGEE. The length of the CDR3 is 18 residues. V was trimmed by 4 bases and J by 6 bases, leaving 23 bases between them. CDR3 nucleotides: TGTGCCAGCAGCCCCCAGGGCGCGTGGGGTTTGGTTAATTCACCCCTCCACTTT. Amino acid sequence: CASSPQGAWGLVNSPLHF.

This clone was detected a few times. The V call is TRBV7-3, the J call TRBJ1-1; D call uncertain. The germline V gene has CDR1 SGHTA and CDR2 FQGTGA. The V end was cut by 6 bases, the J end by 1 base, with 12 bases between. CDR3 size: 14 residues. The DNA for the CDR3 is TGTGCCAGCAGGCAAATAGGCGAGAACACTGAAGCTTTCTTT. Residues: CASRQIGENTEAFF.

The chain recombines TRBV30 with TRBJ2-3, with D possibly being TRBD1 (6 bases). The germline gives CDR1 GTSNPN, CDR2 SVGIG (reference sequence). CDR3 length: 15 amino acids. Trimming removed 1 base from V and 3 bases from J, with 14 bases in between. CDR3 protein: CAWSASTGSTDTQYF. In DNA form, the CDR3 reads TGTGCCTGGAGTGCCTCGACAGGCTCTACAGATACGCAGTATTTT.

The chain employs TRBV18 and TRBJ2-7, with 10 bases aligning to TRBD1. Germline V gene lookup returns CDR1 KGHSH and CDR2 LQKENI. The CDR3 is made up of 15 amino acids. The trim removed 2 bases at V and 4 bases at J, leaving 5 bases unmatched. CDR3 protein: CASSPVTGGIYEQYF. The CDR3 DNA reads TGTGCCAGCTCACCAGTGACAGGGGGCATTTACGAGCAGTACTTC.

DNA of the CDR3: TGTGCCTGGAGTGTACCAGATAACTATGGCTACACCTTC. It is translated as CAWSVPDNYGYTF. This chain connects TRBV30 to TRBJ1-2; D unresolved. V dropped 0 bases and J dropped 1 base, with 6 bases sitting between them. The germline gives CDR1 GTSNPN, CDR2 SVGIG (reference sequence). The CDR3 runs to 13 residues.

This sequence joins TRBV15 and TRBJ2-3; TRBD2 is a possible D gene (5 bases). Per the germline V gene, CDR1 is LNHNV and CDR2 is YYDKDF (reference sequence). The germline V and J ends were trimmed by 0 bases and 4 bases, with 8 bases remaining between them. The length of the CDR3 is 14 residues. CDR3 in DNA: TGTGCCACCAGCAGAGATCCGGACTCAGATACGCAGTATTTT. It yields the protein CATSRDPDSDTQYF.

This clone is labeled large. The CDR3 sequence is CASSLTSGRPSIYNEQFF. In nucleotides, the CDR3 is TGTGCCAGCAGCTTGACTAGCGGGAGGCCCTCGATCTACAATGAGCAGTTCTTC. This chain joins TRBV5-5 and TRBJ2-1; 12 bases are a match to TRBD2. Germline assignment: CDR1 SGHKS and CDR2 YYEKEE (reference sequence). The CDR3 spans 18 residues. V shed 1 base and J 3 bases; nucleotides not matched to a gene: 8.

In its sample, this clone was seen once. This chain connects TRBV5-1 to TRBJ2-5; D gene uncertain. V lost 1 base and J lost 0, with 1 base in between. The CDR3 is 12 amino acids. The germline V gene encodes CDR1 SGHRS and CDR2 YFSETQ. The CDR3 spells CASSLYQETQYF. Written as DNA, the CDR3 is TGCGCCAGCAGCTTGTACCAAGAGACCCAGTACTTC.

V gene TRBV28 combines with J gene TRBJ2-3; 7 nucleotides line up with TRBD2. The junction had 7 bases not matched to a gene; V was cut back by 5 bases and J by 5 bases. Germline V gene data show CDR1 as MDHEN and CDR2 as SYDVKM. The CDR3 sequence is 14 residues long. The CDR3 coding sequence is TGTGCCAGCAGTGAGGGAGGGCCCTTAGATACGCAGTATTTT. Its protein product is CASSEGGPLDTQYF. Based on the CDR3 plus reference TRBV28 and TRBJ2-3, the full variable domain is DVKVTQSSRYLVKRTGEKVFLECVQDMDHENMFWYRQDPGLGLRLIYFSYDVKMKEKGDIPEGYSVSREKKERFSLILESASTNQTSMYLCASSEGGPLDTQYFGPGTRLTVL.